This is a list of T cell receptor beta chains from one sample in a study of blood T cell repertoires in COVID-19. Profiling relied on immunoSEQ multiplex PCR, and the TCRdb table lists in-frame clones only, not all of them. The sample has 70,000 to 90,000 clones; more than 75% are singletons. Source material: peripheral blood. All receptors come from a man aged 80 or over with active or convalescent COVID-19. The CDR3 runs from the conserved cysteine through the conserved F or W. D genes are given only for firm matches. Size values are once, few and many counts, or a class for expanded clones, and some rows have none.

>-|TRBV14|TRBJ2-5|-
CASSQGSVEFVTQYF
TGTGCCAGCAGCCAAGGATCGGTCGAGTTTGTGACCCAGTACTTC
>-|TRBV29-1|TRBJ1-1|-
CSVANTEAFF
TGCAGCGTAGCGAACACTGAAGCTTTCTTT
>-|TRBV18|TRBJ1-1|-
CASSPREGSWTFF
TGTGCCAGCTCACCACGGGAGGGCTCGTGGACTTTCTTT
>-|TRBV27|TRBJ2-3|-
CASSLAAPGLTGTQLGTQYF
TGTGCCAGCAGTTTAGCGGCTCCGGGACTCACTGGGACCCAACTAGGTACGCAGTATTTT
>-|TRBV6-5|TRBJ1-5|-
CASRAGDQPQHF
TGTGCCAGCAGAGCAGGGGATCAGCCCCAGCATTTT
>-|TRBV5-6|TRBJ2-2|-
CASSLAEPGELFF
TGTGCCAGCAGCTTGGCGGAGCCCGGGGAGCTGTTTTTT
>TRBD1|TRBV7-2|TRBJ2-4|-
CASSFSEGANIQYF
TGTGCCAGCAGCTTTAGTGAGGGGGCAAACATTCAGTACTTC
>-|TRBV3-1/TRBV3-2|TRBJ1-4|-
CASSQTGYANEKLFF
TGTGCCAGCAGCCAAACAGGGTATGCTAATGAAAAACTGTTTTTT
>-|TRBV19|TRBJ1-3|-
CASSPGFSGNTIYF
TGTGCCAGTAGTCCCGGGTTTTCTGGAAACACCATATATTTT
>TRBD1|TRBV5-1|TRBJ1-2|-
CASSPGTGALYGYTF
TGCGCCAGCAGCCCCGGGACAGGGGCCTTATATGGCTACACCTTC
>-|TRBV5-1|TRBJ2-5|-
CASSLSDQETQYF
TGCGCCAGCAGCTTGTCGGACCAAGAGACCCAGTACTTC
>-|TRBV4-1|TRBJ1-5|-
CASSQGAGVRQPQHF
TGCGCCAGCAGCCAAGGGGCCGGGGTCCGCCAGCCCCAGCATTTT
>-|TRBV19|TRBJ2-2|-
CASSIGGYYTGELFF
TGTGCCAGTAGTATAGGAGGTTACTACACCGGGGAGCTGTTTTTT
>-|TRBV5-1|TRBJ2-3|-
CASSLAYYSNTDTQYF
TGCGCCAGCAGCTTGGCCTATTACAGCAACACAGATACGCAGTATTTT
>TRBD2|TRBV5-1|TRBJ2-1|-
CASSLAPSGSSYNEQFF
TGCGCCAGCAGCTTGGCCCCTAGCGGGAGTTCCTACAATGAGCAGTTCTTC
>-|TRBV5-1|TRBJ2-3|-
CASSLVGAADTQYF
TGCGCCAGCAGCTTGGTGGGGGCAGCAGATACGCAGTATTTT
>TRBD1|TRBV5-1|TRBJ2-1|-
CASSVGQVFNEQFF
TGCGCCAGCAGCGTGGGACAGGTATTCAATGAGCAGTTCTTC
>-|TRBV5-1|TRBJ1-2|-
CASSLGPLPNYGYTF
TGCGCCAGCAGCTTGGGCCCACTACCTAACTATGGCTACACCTTC
>-|TRBV6-5|TRBJ1-2|few
CASSSGQTLYGYTF
TGTGCCAGCAGTTCCGGACAGACTCTCTATGGCTACACCTTC
>TRBD2|TRBV2|TRBJ2-1|-
CASSDGLAGVFEQFF
TGTGCCAGCAGCGATGGACTAGCGGGAGTGTTTGAGCAGTTCTTC
>-|TRBV9|TRBJ2-2|-
CASSVPSGGELFF
TGTGCCAGCAGCGTCCCCTCAGGCGGGGAGCTGTTTTTT
>-|TRBV5-4|TRBJ1-5|-
CASSRDWDQPQHF
TGTGCCAGCAGCCGGGACTGGGATCAGCCCCAGCATTTT
>TRBD2|TRBV10-1|TRBJ2-3|-
CASSESWASGRDTQYF
TGCGCCAGCAGTGAGTCTTGGGCTAGCGGGAGGGATACGCAGTATTTT
>TRBD2|TRBV5-6|TRBJ2-5|-
CASSLSRSGGWETQYF
TGTGCCAGCAGCCTGTCAAGGTCGGGAGGTTGGGAGACCCAGTACTTC
>-|TRBV28|TRBJ1-6|-
CASSLGTGGNSPLHF
TGTGCCAGCAGTTTAGGCACGGGAGGTAATTCACCCCTCCACTTT
>-|TRBV24-1|TRBJ2-3|-
CATSGYGGGTDTQYF
TGTGCCACCAGTGGGTACGGCGGGGGCACAGATACGCAGTATTTT
>TRBD1|TRBV30|TRBJ1-1|-
CAWKVRGHTEAFF
TGTGCCTGGAAGGTCAGGGGGCACACTGAAGCTTTCTTT
>-|TRBV3-1/TRBV3-2|TRBJ1-4|-
CASSQGPQKLFF
TGTGCCAGCAGCCAGGGGCCTCAAAAACTGTTTTTT
>TRBD1|TRBV7-2|TRBJ2-3|-
CASSLGQGIRTDTQYF
TGTGCCAGCAGCTTGGGACAGGGGATTAGGACAGATACGCAGTATTTT
>TRBD2|TRBV10-2|TRBJ2-5|-
CASSVPGLAGKETQYF
TGCGCCAGCAGTGTTCCGGGACTAGCGGGTAAAGAGACCCAGTACTTC
>TRBD1|TRBV15|TRBJ1-5|-
CATSRAMPRDRYLDQPQHF
TGTGCCACCAGCAGGGCGATGCCTCGGGACAGGTATTTGGATCAGCCCCAGCATTTT
>-|TRBV28|TRBJ2-1|-
CASRTGVSEQFF
TGTGCCAGCAGGACAGGAGTTAGTGAGCAGTTCTTC
>TRBD1|TRBV3-1/TRBV3-2|TRBJ2-1|once
CASSQPVGRDRGSYNEQFF
TGTGCCAGCAGCCAACCCGTGGGGAGGGACAGGGGATCCTACAATGAGCAGTTCTTC
>-|TRBV7-2|TRBJ2-1|-
CASSFPGIYNEQFF
TGTGCCAGCAGCTTTCCCGGGATATACAATGAGCAGTTCTTC
>-|TRBV6-6|TRBJ2-3|-
CASTPSGTDTQYF
TGTGCCAGCACGCCATCAGGCACAGATACGCAGTATTTT
>-|TRBV3-1/TRBV3-2|TRBJ2-3|-
CASSQGNRDDTQYF
TGTGCCAGCAGCCAAGGGAACAGGGATGATACGCAGTATTTT
>TRBD1|TRBV4-2|TRBJ1-1|-
CASSQYQGAGGMNTEAFF
TGTGCCAGCAGCCAATATCAGGGGGCCGGGGGGATGAACACTGAAGCTTTCTTT
>TRBD1|TRBV14|TRBJ1-4|-
CASSRRQGRIEKLFF
TGTGCCAGCAGCCGACGACAGGGTCGGATCGAAAAACTGTTTTTT
>-|TRBV4-2|TRBJ2-2|-
CASSQTGLNTGELFF
TGTGCCAGCAGCCAAACAGGGCTGAACACCGGGGAGCTGTTTTTT
>TRBD2|TRBV5-1|TRBJ2-1|once
CASSKRLAGNRGYNEQFF
TGCGCCAGCAGCAAACGACTAGCGGGGAACAGGGGTTACAATGAGCAGTTCTTC
>TRBD1|TRBV14|TRBJ1-4|-
CASSQGGTGSEKLFF
TGTGCCAGCAGCCAAGGGGGGACAGGGAGTGAAAAACTGTTTTTT
>-|TRBV7-9|TRBJ2-2|once
CASSPLRELFF
TGTGCCAGCAGCCCCTTAAGGGAGCTGTTTTTT
>-|TRBV11-3|TRBJ1-1|-
CASSLDMGEAFF
TGTGCCAGCAGCTTAGATATGGGCGAAGCTTTCTTT
>-|TRBV6-1|TRBJ2-3|-
CASSDRTRGTDTQYF
TGTGCCAGCAGTGACCGAACTAGGGGGACAGATACGCAGTATTTT